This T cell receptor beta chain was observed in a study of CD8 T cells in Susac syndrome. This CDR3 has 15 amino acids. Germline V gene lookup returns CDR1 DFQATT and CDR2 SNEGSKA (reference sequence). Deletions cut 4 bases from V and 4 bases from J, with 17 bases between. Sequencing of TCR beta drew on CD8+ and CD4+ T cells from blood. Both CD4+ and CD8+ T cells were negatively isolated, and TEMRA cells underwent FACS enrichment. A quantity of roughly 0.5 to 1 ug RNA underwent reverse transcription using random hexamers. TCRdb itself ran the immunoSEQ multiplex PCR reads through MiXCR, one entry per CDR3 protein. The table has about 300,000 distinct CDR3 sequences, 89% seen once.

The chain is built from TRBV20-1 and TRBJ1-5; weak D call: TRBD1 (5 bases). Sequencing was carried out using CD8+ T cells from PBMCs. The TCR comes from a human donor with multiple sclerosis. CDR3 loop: CSATNPSTVNQPQHF. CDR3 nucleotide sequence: TGCAGTGCTACGAACCCTTCGACAGTAAATCAGCCCCAGCATTTT.